The present T cell receptor (beta chain) was sequenced within a study of technical replicates of blood from several donors. TCRdb's copy holds only in-frame clones and misses some; the assay was immunoSEQ multiplex PCR. The data contain about 73,000 clones, 93% of them seen just once; the ten biggest clones take up 0.25%. V was pared by 4 bases and J by 3 bases, with 15 bases between. The CDR3 is 15 amino acids. Germline loops: CDR1 MNHEY, CDR2 SMNVEV (reference sequence). The origin of this receptor is a human donor in good health. The sequencing input was T cells isolated from PBMCs. The chain has TRBV27 and TRBJ1-2; a possible D gene is TRBD1 (5 bases). CDR3 loop: CASSSGQSIYYGYTF. The DNA for the CDR3 is TGTGCCAGCAGTTCAGGGCAGTCCATCTACTATGGCTACACCTTC.